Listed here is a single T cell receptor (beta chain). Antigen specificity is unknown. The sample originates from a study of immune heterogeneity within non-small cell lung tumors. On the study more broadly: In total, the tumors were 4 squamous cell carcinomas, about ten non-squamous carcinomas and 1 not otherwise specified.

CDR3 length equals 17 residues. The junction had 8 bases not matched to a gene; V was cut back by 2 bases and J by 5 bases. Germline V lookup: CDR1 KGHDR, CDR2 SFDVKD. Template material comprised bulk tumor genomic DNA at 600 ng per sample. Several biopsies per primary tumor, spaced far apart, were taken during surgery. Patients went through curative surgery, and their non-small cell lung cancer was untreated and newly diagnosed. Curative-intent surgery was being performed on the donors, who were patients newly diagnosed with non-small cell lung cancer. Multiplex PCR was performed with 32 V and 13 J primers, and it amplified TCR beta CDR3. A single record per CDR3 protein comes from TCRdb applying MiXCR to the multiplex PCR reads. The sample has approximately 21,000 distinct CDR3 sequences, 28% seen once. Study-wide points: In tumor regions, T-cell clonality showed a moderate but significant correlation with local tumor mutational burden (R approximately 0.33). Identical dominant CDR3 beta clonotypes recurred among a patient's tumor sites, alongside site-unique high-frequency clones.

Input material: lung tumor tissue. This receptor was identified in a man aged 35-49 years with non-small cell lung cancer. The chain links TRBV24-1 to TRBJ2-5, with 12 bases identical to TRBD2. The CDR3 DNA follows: TGTGCCACCAGTGATTCTAGCGGGAGGGCCCGGAGGGAGACCCAGTACTTC. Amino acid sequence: CATSDSSGRARRETQYF.